The source of this TCR beta chain is a study of CD8 T cells in ankylosing spondylitis. Points from the study as a whole: Ankylosing spondylitis blood appeared to carry a characteristic TCR beta motif of roughly 8 highly homologous variants. Clones linked with disease were CD8+ and fairly uncommon in the peripheral blood. From matched ankylosing spondylitis synovial fluid, disease-linked clones were reportedly recovered at significantly enriched levels.

On this clonotype: Its specificity is not known.

Trimming stripped 5 bases from V and 4 bases from J, with 16 bases between. This CDR3 is built from 15 residues. Quantitative 5'-RACE with molecular barcodes was used to make the TCR beta libraries. TCRdb analysed the 5' RACE reads with MiXCR anew, one entry per CDR3 protein. The table records approximately 540,000 distinct CDR3 sequences, about 13% of them present only once. Sequencing used blood, either unsorted or a sorted T cell fraction (not recorded which). This sequence originates from a male donor with ankylosing spondylitis. The chain is built from TRBV12-3 or TRBV12-4 and TRBJ2-3; D assignment may be TRBD1 or TRBD2 (6 bases each). DNA of the CDR3: TGTGCCAGCAGTCCCCCGGGGGCGGTTGCAGATACGCAGTATTTT. This codes for CASSPPGAVADTQYF.